Sequencing of this T cell receptor (beta chain) was carried out in a study of T-cell memory formation after mild COVID-19. Study information: TCR clusters showed largely donor specificity.

This clonotype was recorded at least ten times. The CDR3 totals 15 residues. CDR1 SGHTA and CDR2 FQGNSA come from the germline V gene. The V gene end was trimmed by 1 base and the J gene end by 2 bases; junction bases not matched to a gene: 4. cDNA libraries for TCR alpha and TCR beta, carrying sample barcodes and UMIs, came from 5'RACE with constant-segment primers. TCRdb called the 5' RACE reads again in MiXCR, with one record for every CDR3 protein. The sample lists tens of thousands of distinct CDR3 sequences; over 9.5% were seen once. Sequencing was carried out using PBMCs or a T cell subset sorted from them (not recorded which). This sequence joins TRBV7-2 and TRBJ1-2, with 7 bases fitting TRBD1. This TCR was sampled from a man younger than 30 who had mild COVID-19 (a few samples of this study predate the infection). Cell type and time point are not known. In DNA, the CDR3 is TGTGCCAGCAGCTTAGTTACAGGGGAAAACTATGGCTACACCTTC. Residues: CASSLVTGENYGYTF.